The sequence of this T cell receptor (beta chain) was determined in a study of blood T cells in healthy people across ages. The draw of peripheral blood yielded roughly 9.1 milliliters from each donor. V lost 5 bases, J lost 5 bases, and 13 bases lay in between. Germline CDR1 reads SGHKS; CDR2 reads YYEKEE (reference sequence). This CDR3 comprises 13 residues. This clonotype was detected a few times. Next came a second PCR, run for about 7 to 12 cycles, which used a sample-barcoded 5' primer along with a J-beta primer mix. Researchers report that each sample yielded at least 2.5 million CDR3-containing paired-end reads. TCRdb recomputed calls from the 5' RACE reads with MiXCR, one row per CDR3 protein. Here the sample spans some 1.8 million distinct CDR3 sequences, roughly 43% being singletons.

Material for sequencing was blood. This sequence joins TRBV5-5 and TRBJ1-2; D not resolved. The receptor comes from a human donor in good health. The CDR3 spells CASSHDGSYGYTF. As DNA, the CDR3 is TGTGCCAGCAGTCATGACGGATCTTATGGCTACACCTTC. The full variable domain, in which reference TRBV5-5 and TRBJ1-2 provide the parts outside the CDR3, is DAGVTQSPTHLIKTRGQQVTLRCSPISGHKSVSWYQQVLGQGPQFIFQYYEKEERGRGNFPDRFSARQFPNYSSELNVNALLLGDSALYLCASSHDGSYGYTFGSGTRLTVV.